This is a list of T cell receptor beta chains from one sample in a study of shared clonotypes between healthy human individuals. The repertoire was sequenced with immunoSEQ multiplex PCR; TCRdb's copy has only in-frame clones and lacks some. The sample has roughly 2.5 million clones, around 94% seen once. The sequenced sample consisted of naive CD4+ T cells sorted from blood. These receptors originate from a man aged 18 to 29 in good health. The CDR3 runs from the conserved cysteine through the conserved F or W. D genes are given only for firm matches. Size values are once, few and many counts, or a class for expanded clones, and some rows have none.

>TRBJ1-2|TRBD1|TRBV19|-
TGTGCCAGTAGTATATCGACAGGGGTTGATGGCTACACCTTC
CASSISTGVDGYTF
>TRBJ2-2|TRBD2|TRBV7-2|-
TGTGCCAGCAGCTTAAGCCGGACTAGCGGGAACACCGGGGAGCTGTTTTTT
CASSLSRTSGNTGELFF
>TRBJ2-1|TRBD1|TRBV5-1|-
TGCGCCAGCAGCGCTACGGGACAGGGGGTCGGTGAGCAGTTCTTC
CASSATGQGVGEQFF
>TRBJ2-5|TRBD2|TRBV7-6|-
TGTGCCAGCAGCCCAGCGGGGGTAAAAGAGACCCAGTACTTC
CASSPAGVKETQYF
>TRBJ2-2|-|TRBV4-1|-
TGCGCCAGCCTGGGCCTCCGGAACACCGGGGAGCTGTTTTTT
CASLGLRNTGELFF
>TRBJ2-2|-|TRBV19|-
TGTGCCAGTAGGAGCAGGGCGAACACCGGGGAGCTGTTTTTT
CASRSRANTGELFF
>TRBJ1-6|-|TRBV7-6|-
TGTGCCAGCAGCCCCGGACTCTCTCCCAGGGATTCACCCCTCCACTTT
CASSPGLSPRDSPLHF
>TRBJ2-5|TRBD1|TRBV19|-
TGTGCCAGTAGTACCGGGACAGGCTACCAAGAGACCCAGTACTTC
CASSTGTGYQETQYF
>TRBJ2-3|TRBD2|TRBV7-9|-
TGTGCCAGCAGCCCAGCGATGGCTAGCGGGACCACCACAGATACGCAGTATTTT
CASSPAMASGTTTDTQYF
>TRBJ2-1|TRBD2|TRBV4-3|-
TGCGCCAGCAGCCATGGAAGTAGCGGGAGCTCTTTAGTTGAGCAGTTCTTC
CASSHGSSGSSLVEQFF
>TRBJ1-1|-|TRBV6-5|-
TGTGCCAGCAGTCGATTTGGGACCACTGAAGCTTTCTTT
CASSRFGTTEAFF
>TRBJ2-5|TRBD2|TRBV7-9|-
TGTGCCAGCAGCTTAGGCCTAGCGGGACTCGAGACCCAGTACTTC
CASSLGLAGLETQYF
>TRBJ1-5|-|TRBV19|-
TGTGCCAGTAGTGGTTTAGGAGGGAACCAGCCCCAGCATTTT
CASSGLGGNQPQHF
>TRBJ1-2|-|TRBV28|-
TGTGCCAGCAGTTTTGGGCCGAGGGGCTACACCTTC
CASSFGPRGYTF
>TRBJ1-1|-|TRBV6-5|-
TGTGCCAGCAGTAGCGGACGCACAGGGAACACTGAAGCTTTCTTT
CASSSGRTGNTEAFF
>TRBJ1-2|-|TRBV30|-
TGTGCCTGGAGGGGCGGTCTCTATGGCTACACCTTC
CAWRGGLYGYTF
>TRBJ2-7|-|TRBV15|-
TGTGCCACCAGCAGACCCGGACAAACCTACGAGCAGTACTTC
CATSRPGQTYEQYF
>TRBJ1-1|-|TRBV18|-
TGTGCCAGCTCACCAGTAGGGCCCGCCACTGAAGCTTTCTTT
CASSPVGPATEAFF
>TRBJ2-5|-|TRBV7-2|once
TGTGCCAGCAGCTTAGCTTTAAGGGGACAAGAGACCCAGTACTTC
CASSLALRGQETQYF
>TRBJ1-1|-|TRBV6-5|-
TGTGCCAGCAGCTCGCCGACAGGTGAAGCTTTCTTT
CASSSPTGEAFF
>TRBJ2-7|TRBD1|TRBV6-6|-
TGTGCCAGCAGTTACTCAGGAGCAGGGGGCTACGAGCAGTACTTC
CASSYSGAGGYEQYF